These 20 T cell receptor beta chains share one sample of origin, sequenced in a study of blood T cell repertoires in COVID-19. Repertoires were generated with immunoSEQ multiplex PCR, while TCRdb's copy carries only in-frame clones and drops some. The top ten hold over 8% of the sample, which has roughly 22,000 clones, around 86% seen once. Input material: peripheral blood. The source is a human donor in a cohort sampled during active COVID-19.

The gene calls are TRBV6-5 and TRBJ1-5; TRBD1 aligns across 12 bases. CDR1 and CDR2 (germline): MNHEY, SVGAGI. CDR3 length equals 13 residues. Trimming took 8 bases from V and 11 from J; bases not matched to a gene: 7. In nucleotides, the CDR3 is TGTGCCAGCGGGGGGACAGGGGGCACGGCCCAGCATTTT. Translating it yields CASGGTGGTAQHF.

The chain joins TRBV6-4 to TRBJ2-3, with D tentatively TRBD1 (7 bases). The CDR3 length is 15 residues. Germline V gene data show CDR1 as MRHNA and CDR2 as SNTAGT. With 3 bases removed from V and 4 bases from J, the gap between germline ends came to 14 bases. Here the CDR3 DNA reads TGTGCCAGCAGTGAGGGGCAGGGGGACTCAGATACGCAGTATTTT. Translated: CASSEGQGDSDTQYF.

The chain combines TRBV15 with TRBJ2-3; D unclear. The CDR3 runs to 16 residues. The germline gives CDR1 LNHNV, CDR2 YYDKDF (reference sequence). Trimming pared 1 base from V and 0 bases from J, leaving 11 bases between. As DNA, the CDR3 is TGTGCCACCAGCAGAGGCCTACAGCCTAGCACAGATACGCAGTATTTT. Protein: CATSRGLQPSTDTQYF.

The CDR3 region has the DNA TGCAGTGCTAGTGGGACAGTTGAATTTCAGTACTTC. Translating gives CSASGTVEFQYF. V gene TRBV20-1 combines with J gene TRBJ2-4, with TRBD1 identical over 7 bases. CDR1 is DFQATT, CDR2 SNEGSKA, per germline (reference sequence). Unmatched junction bases numbered 7, after V lost 3 bases and J lost 11 bases. This CDR3 comprises 12 residues.

This rearrangement joins TRBV27 to TRBJ2-1, with 8 nucleotides matching TRBD2. The CDR3 is made up of 17 amino acids. The V gene's germline CDR1 is MNHEY and CDR2 SMNVEV (reference sequence). V lost 4 bases, J lost 7 bases, and 15 bases stayed unmatched. The CDR3 bases are TGTGCCAGCAGTTCACCCCGGACTAGCAGGGTGGTGAATGAGCAGTTCTTC. Translated: CASSSPRTSRVVNEQFF.

Concerning this clone itself: Relative to the germline gene, one junction end is altered; a read error may explain this. The chain has TRBV25-1 and TRBJ2-5; tentatively, D is TRBD1 (6 bases). CDR3 length equals 11 residues. The germline V gene encodes CDR1 MGHDK and CDR2 SYGVNS. This chain's CDR3 is CASSQQGARNF. Here the CDR3 DNA reads TGTGCCAGCAGTCAACAGGGTGCGAGGAACTTC.

This clone is labeled as medium-sized. V usage is TRBV24-1 and J usage is TRBJ2-2; possibly TRBD2 for D (6 bases). The CDR3 is 14 residues long. Trimming removed 5 bases from V and 3 bases from J, with 9 bases in between. The germline CDR1 and CDR2 sequences are KGHDR and SFDVKD. As DNA, the CDR3 is TGTGCCACCAGTGGGACTACCCACACCGGGGAGCTGTTTTTT. It codes for CATSGTTHTGELFF.

This clone was picked up one time. V usage is TRBV7-2 and J usage is TRBJ2-1, with TRBD1 identical over 9 bases. CDR3 length equals 14 residues. V trimming: 5 bases; J trimming: 7 bases; junction bases outside the gene matches: 6. Germline-derived CDR1 and CDR2 are SGHTA and FQGNSA. Here the CDR3 reads CASSHRGLVNEQFF. The CDR3 nucleotides read TGTGCCAGCAGCCACAGGGGGCTAGTAAATGAGCAGTTCTTC.

The rearrangement uses TRBV6-1 and TRBJ2-1; the match to TRBD2 covers 10 bases. Germline V gene data show CDR1 as MNHNS and CDR2 as SASEGT. There are 15 residues in the CDR3. V lost 1 base, J lost 4 bases, and 1 base stayed unmatched. In DNA form, the CDR3 reads TGTGCCAGCAGTGAAGAAGCGGGGGGGTACAATGAGCAGTTCTTC. This sequence encodes CASSEEAGGYNEQFF.

In its sample, this clone was seen once. The CDR3 region has the DNA TGTGCCAGTAGTAATCAGGGGCGAATCGGGGACACTGAAGCTTTCTTT. Translated, it gives CASSNQGRIGDTEAFF. The V and J genes are TRBV19 and TRBJ1-1; D might be TRBD1 (6 bases). Germline CDR1 reads LNHDA; CDR2 reads SQIVND (reference sequence). The CDR3 length is 16 residues. Trimming removed 4 bases from V and 3 bases from J, with 18 bases in between.

Judged by abundance, this clone is medium-sized. The gene calls are TRBV6-2 or TRBV6-3 and TRBJ2-7; tentatively, D is TRBD2 (6 bases). The CDR3 covers 14 residues. V gave up 2 bases and J gave up 0 bases, with 8 bases separating them. The germline V gene has CDR1 MNHEY and CDR2 SVGEGT. CDR3 amino acids: CASSYTSSSYEQYF. The CDR3 coding sequence is TGTGCCAGCAGTTACACTAGCAGCTCCTACGAGCAGTACTTC.

The chain carries TRBV6-5 and TRBJ2-2; D perhaps matches TRBD1 (6 bases). V gave up 6 bases and J gave up 2 bases, with 10 bases separating them. The germline gives CDR1 MNHEY, CDR2 SVGAGI. The CDR3 covers 14 residues. CDR3 bases: TGTGCCAGCAGCCGGACAGCCAACACCGGGGAGCTGTTTTTT. This sequence encodes CASSRTANTGELFF.

The V call is TRBV4-1, the J call TRBJ1-1, with D possibly being TRBD1 (5 bases). V shed 0 bases and J shed 2 bases, with 13 bases lying between them. The CDR3 loop spans 16 amino acids. Germline V gene lookup returns CDR1 MGHRA and CDR2 YSYEKL. The CDR3 sequence: CASSQDGDSGNTEAFF. In nucleotides, the CDR3 is TGCGCCAGCAGCCAAGATGGAGACAGTGGAAACACTGAAGCTTTCTTT.

This chain's CDR3 is CASKDRRISPLHF. DNA for the CDR3: TGTGCCAGCAAGGACAGGAGAATTTCACCCCTCCACTTT. The chain carries TRBV12-3 or TRBV12-4 and TRBJ1-6; 7 bases agree with TRBD1. Unmatched junction bases numbered 6, after V lost 7 bases and J lost 9 bases. The CDR3 runs to 13 residues.

The chain carries TRBV28 and TRBJ2-7, with 11 bases lining up with TRBD1. CDR3 length equals 13 residues. V lost 5 bases and J lost 6; bases outside the gene matches: 3. Per germline, CDR1 MDHEN and CDR2 SYDVKM. DNA for the CDR3: TGTGCCAGCAGTCCGGACAGGGGGCTCGAGCAGTACTTC. This codes for CASSPDRGLEQYF.

The genes are TRBV7-2 and TRBJ1-1; 8 bases agree with TRBD1. Germline V lookup: CDR1 SGHTA, CDR2 FQGNSA. V was clipped by 4 bases and J by 1 base; unmatched bases: 5. CDR3 size: 15 residues. The chain's CDR3 is CASSSRTGRNTEAFF. The CDR3 nucleotides read TGTGCCAGCAGCTCGCGGACAGGGCGGAACACTGAAGCTTTCTTT.

The gene calls are TRBV27 and TRBJ2-7; tentative D call: TRBD1 (7 bases). V was cut by 5 bases and J by 1 base, with 18 bases left in between. Germline-derived CDR1 and CDR2 are MNHEY and SMNVEV (reference sequence). The CDR3 runs to 16 residues. This chain's CDR3 is CASSRGDRGLSYEQYF. CDR3 coding DNA: TGTGCCAGCAGTAGGGGGGACAGAGGACTTTCCTACGAGCAGTACTTC.

The genes are TRBV24-1 and TRBJ2-3; the match to TRBD2 covers 7 bases. V trimming: 2 bases; J trimming: 2 bases; junction bases outside the gene matches: 9. The CDR3 loop spans 17 amino acids. Germline V gene lookup returns CDR1 KGHDR and CDR2 SFDVKD. The CDR3, as DNA: TGTGCCACCAGTGATTGGGCGGCTAGCGGCCTCACAGATACGCAGTATTTT. Encoded protein: CATSDWAASGLTDTQYF.

The gene calls are TRBV25-1 and TRBJ1-2; the match to TRBD1 covers 9 bases. This CDR3 has 13 residues. The J segment lost 6 bases and the V segment lost 7 bases, leaving 6 bases of the junction unmatched. Germline V gives CDR1 MGHDK, CDR2 SYGVNS. CDR3 residues: CASTPGTGNGYTF. Written as DNA, the CDR3 is TGTGCCAGCACCCCCGGGACAGGGAATGGCTACACCTTC.

This clone has just a few counts. The V and J genes are TRBV28 and TRBJ2-7; 7 bases map to TRBD2. Germline V lookup: CDR1 MDHEN, CDR2 SYDVKM. This CDR3 has 15 amino acids. V shed 7 bases and J 2 bases; nucleotides not matched to a gene: 11. CDR3 in amino acids: CASTLGEGLPYEQYF. CDR3 sequence (DNA): TGTGCCAGCACCCTTGGGGAGGGGCTACCCTACGAGCAGTACTTC.